This is a list of T cell receptor beta chains from one sample in a study of regulatory T cells in long-lasting Graves disease. TCRdb used MiXCR to reprocess the multiplex PCR reads, holding one entry per CDR3 protein. The repertoire holds 600,000 to 800,000 distinct CDR3 sequences, with roughly 30% as singletons. This specimen was peripheral blood mononuclear cells (PBMCs), taken when the disease was refractory, from a patient treated with antithyroid drugs. The source of these receptors is a female donor with Graves disease. Each CDR3 is given with its conserved first and last residue. Each record gives: CDR3 protein, CDR3 DNA, J gene, D gene, V gene, clone size. D genes are given only for firm matches. Not all rows give a size; the values are once, few, many and, for expanded clones, a class.

CASSYRGKETQYF	TGTGCCAGCAGTTACAGGGGTAAAGAGACCCAGTACTTC	TRBJ2-5	-	TRBV6-5	-
CASSVEDRGSARAKNIQYF	TGTGCCAGCAGCGTAGAGGACAGGGGGTCGGCGAGGGCCAAAAACATTCAGTACTTC	TRBJ2-4	TRBD1	TRBV9	-
CASSPTHSTFYGYTF	TGTGCCAGCAGTCCCACCCATAGCACCTTCTATGGCTACACCTTC	TRBJ1-2	-	TRBV6-1	many
CASRPLGGGGETQYF	TGTGCCAGCAGACCCCTTGGGGGGGGAGGAGAGACCCAGTACTTC	TRBJ2-5	TRBD2	TRBV12-3/TRBV12-4	-
CSADSYGLAGIDTQYF	TGCAGTGCTGACAGCTATGGACTAGCGGGAATAGATACGCAGTATTTT	TRBJ2-3	TRBD2	TRBV20-1	-
CASSDRLTQGGYTF	TGTGCCAGCTCAGACAGGCTTACCCAGGGCGGCTACACCTTC	TRBJ1-2	-	TRBV18	-
CASSVGTGIYNEKLFF	TGTGCCAGCAGCGTAGGGACAGGGATATATAATGAAAAACTGTTTTTT	TRBJ1-4	TRBD1	TRBV9	-
CASSLAGTAGELFF	TGTGCCAGCAGCTTAGCGGGAACGGCCGGGGAGCTGTTTTTT	TRBJ2-2	-	TRBV11-2	many
CASSSDGIFSGNTIYF	TGCGCCAGCAGCTCGGACGGAATATTCTCTGGAAACACCATATATTTT	TRBJ1-3	-	TRBV5-1	-
CASIQNSYTEAFF	TGTGCCAGCATCCAGAACTCCTACACTGAAGCTTTCTTT	TRBJ1-1	-	TRBV2	few
CSARVGDPYSGNTIYF	TGCAGTGCTAGGGTTGGGGACCCGTACTCTGGAAACACCATATATTTT	TRBJ1-3	-	TRBV20-1	-
CAISEGGYGETQYF	TGTGCCATTTCAGAAGGCGGGTACGGGGAGACCCAGTACTTC	TRBJ2-5	-	TRBV10-3	-
CASSTLAGVGEQYF	TGTGCCAGCAGCACCTTAGCGGGAGTAGGCGAGCAGTACTTC	TRBJ2-7	TRBD2	TRBV7-3	once
CASSIGGGRTKNIQYF	TGTGCCAGCAGCATAGGGGGGGGCAGAACCAAAAACATTCAGTACTTC	TRBJ2-4	-	TRBV11-2	few
CSVPPAFGAHGYTF	TGCAGCGTCCCACCCGCTTTTGGGGCCCATGGCTACACCTTC	TRBJ1-2	-	TRBV29-1	-
CAWNGEGARNTIYF	TGTGCCTGGAATGGTGAGGGGGCTCGAAACACCATATATTTT	TRBJ1-3	TRBD1	TRBV30	once
CAISGDSPGYTF	TGTGCCATCAGTGGGGACAGTCCTGGCTACACCTTC	TRBJ1-2	TRBD1	TRBV10-3	-
CAISESASNYGYTF	TGTGCCATCAGTGAAAGCGCCTCTAACTATGGCTACACCTTC	TRBJ1-2	-	TRBV10-3	-
CASSLGFDNSPLHF	TGCGCCAGCAGCTTGGGGTTCGATAATTCACCCCTCCACTTT	TRBJ1-6	-	TRBV5-1	-
CASSLRNPGGGYGQYF	TGTGCCAGCAGTTTAAGAAACCCAGGGGGCGGCTACGGGCAGTACTTC	TRBJ2-7	TRBD1	TRBV12-3/TRBV12-4	-
CASSIRLAGEKETQYF	TGTGCCAGCAGCATAAGACTAGCGGGAGAAAAAGAGACCCAGTACTTC	TRBJ2-5	TRBD2	TRBV2	-
CATSDSGQGGNEQFF	TGTGCCACCAGTGATAGCGGACAGGGTGGCAATGAGCAGTTCTTC	TRBJ2-1	TRBD1	TRBV24-1	-
CAWSGGANQPQHF	TGTGCCTGGAGTGGGGGGGCAAATCAGCCCCAGCATTTT	TRBJ1-5	-	TRBV30	-
CASSYPIWPANTGELFF	TGCGCCAGCAGCTACCCAATCTGGCCGGCGAACACCGGGGAGCTGTTTTTT	TRBJ2-2	-	TRBV5-1	-
CSASRAQSTEAFF	TGCAGCGCCTCCCGGGCCCAGAGCACTGAAGCTTTCTTT	TRBJ1-1	-	TRBV29-1	-
CASSEFFTEAFF	TGTGCCAGCTCCGAGTTTTTCACTGAAGCTTTCTTT	TRBJ1-1	-	TRBV2	-
CASSWGQETQHF	TGTGCCAGCAGCTGGGGGCAAGAGACCCAGCACTTC	TRBJ2-5	-	TRBV11-2	-
CASSQTLGTSTGELFF	TGTGCCAGCAGTCAGACCTTAGGGACCTCCACCGGGGAGCTGTTTTTT	TRBJ2-2	-	TRBV12-3/TRBV12-4	few
CASSLAGQGDEAFF	TGTGCCAGCAGCTTAGCGGGGCAGGGTGATGAAGCTTTCTTT	TRBJ1-1	-	TRBV11-2	-
CATSDSSLAGVNTGELFF	TGTGCCACCAGTGATTCCAGCTTGGCGGGAGTAAACACCGGGGAGCTGTTTTTT	TRBJ2-2	TRBD2	TRBV24-1	-
CASSYTGTSENGYTF	TGTGCCAGCAGTTACACCGGGACTAGTGAGAATGGCTACACCTTC	TRBJ1-2	-	TRBV12-3/TRBV12-4	-
CASSPRDRVGSEQYF	TGTGCCAGCAGTCCACGGGACAGGGTGGGCAGCGAGCAGTACTTC	TRBJ2-7	TRBD1	TRBV6-1	few
CASSLGGIGRRPEAFF	TGTGCCAGCAGTTTAGGTGGGATAGGCCGCCGGCCTGAAGCTTTCTTT	TRBJ1-1	-	TRBV12-3/TRBV12-4	-
CAWTGTMGYTF	TGTGCCTGGACAGGGACTATGGGCTACACCTTC	TRBJ1-2	-	TRBV30	-
CASSYSFNSNQPQHF	TGTGCCAGCAGTTACTCCTTTAACAGTAATCAGCCCCAGCATTTT	TRBJ1-5	-	TRBV6-5	many
CSARVTRGPGANVLTF	TGCAGTGCTAGAGTAACCCGAGGGCCGGGGGCCAACGTCCTGACTTTC	TRBJ2-6	-	TRBV20-1	-
CASSLANGDAEQYF	TGTGCCAGCAGCTTAGCTAACGGGGACGCCGAGCAGTACTTC	TRBJ2-7	-	TRBV7-9	-
CASSKRTVWGYQETQYF	TGTGCCAGCAGTAAAAGGACCGTATGGGGGTACCAAGAGACCCAGTACTTC	TRBJ2-5	-	TRBV28	-
CASSLRDRGRFESEAFF	TGTGCCAGCAGCTTAAGGGACAGGGGGCGCTTCGAAAGTGAAGCTTTCTTT	TRBJ1-1	TRBD1	TRBV7-3	few
CSAPAQGREAFF	TGCAGTGCACCCGCCCAGGGACGGGAAGCTTTCTTT	TRBJ1-1	-	TRBV20-1	-
CSVDGDRGGYTF	TGCAGCGTTGATGGGGACAGGGGTGGCTACACCTTC	TRBJ1-2	TRBD1	TRBV29-1	few
CASSTEQRNRNQPQHF	TGCGCCAGCAGTACAGAACAGAGGAATCGCAATCAGCCCCAGCATTTT	TRBJ1-5	-	TRBV10-1	-
CASSYSVVRGELFF	TGTGCCAGCAGTTACTCCGTCGTTCGTGGGGAGCTGTTTTTT	TRBJ2-2	-	TRBV6-5	-
CASSLVVGGPIYEQYF	TGCGCCAGCAGCTTGGTGGTAGGCGGGCCAATCTACGAGCAGTACTTC	TRBJ2-7	-	TRBV5-1	-
CASRLLAGSSGANVLTF	TGTGCCAGCAGACTACTAGCGGGTAGCTCTGGGGCCAACGTCCTGACTTTC	TRBJ2-6	TRBD2	TRBV2	-
CASRAGQHHQPQHF	TGTGCCAGCAGGGCGGGACAGCATCATCAGCCCCAGCATTTT	TRBJ1-5	TRBD1	TRBV6-1	-
CASSQRQGTAYEQYF	TGTGCCAGCAGTCAACGACAGGGGACCGCCTACGAGCAGTACTTC	TRBJ2-7	TRBD1	TRBV12-3/TRBV12-4	many
CASSPVRQGYEQYF	TGTGCCAGCTCACCAGTTAGACAGGGCTACGAGCAGTACTTC	TRBJ2-7	TRBD1	TRBV18	-
CASSQDGGGLETQYF	TGCGCCAGCAGCCAAGATGGAGGGGGCCTGGAGACCCAGTACTTC	TRBJ2-5	-	TRBV4-1	-
CASSGGADPWEQYF	TGTGCCAGCAGCGGGGGGGCAGATCCTTGGGAGCAGTACTTC	TRBJ2-7	-	TRBV5-5	-
CASSLAAGKNSPLHF	TGTGCCAGCAGCTTGGCAGCAGGGAAGAATTCACCCCTCCACTTT	TRBJ1-6	-	TRBV5-5	-
CASSARTVQETQYF	TGTGCCAGCAGCGCAAGGACAGTTCAAGAGACCCAGTACTTC	TRBJ2-5	-	TRBV11-2	many
CASSFSGLAATQETQYF	TGTGCCAGCAGTTTCTCGGGACTAGCGGCTACCCAAGAGACCCAGTACTTC	TRBJ2-5	TRBD2	TRBV12-3/TRBV12-4	many